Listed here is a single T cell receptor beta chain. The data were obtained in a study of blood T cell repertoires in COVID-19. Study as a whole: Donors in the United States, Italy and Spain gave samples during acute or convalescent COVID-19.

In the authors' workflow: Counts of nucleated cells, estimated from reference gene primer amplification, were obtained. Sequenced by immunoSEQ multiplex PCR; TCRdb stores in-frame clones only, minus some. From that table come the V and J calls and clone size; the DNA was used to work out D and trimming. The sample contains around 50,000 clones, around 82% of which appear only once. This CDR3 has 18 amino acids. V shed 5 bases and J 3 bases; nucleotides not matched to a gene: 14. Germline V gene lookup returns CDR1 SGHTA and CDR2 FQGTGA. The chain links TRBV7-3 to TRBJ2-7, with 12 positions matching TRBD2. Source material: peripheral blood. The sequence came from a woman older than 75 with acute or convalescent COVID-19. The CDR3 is CASSQPKGTSGSLYEQYF. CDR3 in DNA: TGTGCCAGCAGCCAACCAAAGGGGACTAGCGGGTCGCTCTACGAGCAGTACTTC.